Here is one T cell receptor beta chain with its context. The data belong to a study of monozygotic twins with inflammatory bowel disease. TCRdb reprocessed the 5' RACE reads and reports one entry per CDR3 protein, with no DNA. The sample data list about 380,000 distinct CDR3 sequences. The sequencing sample was made of blood. This receptor was identified in a human donor with ulcerative colitis or Crohn's disease, or a healthy co-twin of an affected twin (not recorded which).

The chain's CDR3 is CASSSLRWTGLNTEAFF. The genes are TRBV5-6 and TRBJ1-1; TCRdb reports TRBD1, a call that lacks DNA to check it against. Germline CDR1 is SGHDT and CDR2 is YYEEEE. The CDR3 sequence is 17 residues long.